Listed here are 20 T cell receptor beta chains from one sample, sequenced in a study of blood T cells in healthy people across ages. Combining a sample-barcoded 5' primer with a J-beta primer mix, a second PCR ran for about 6 to 11 cycles. TCRdb passed the 5' RACE reads through MiXCR, listing each CDR3 protein once. This table holds about 1.5 million distinct CDR3 sequences, 42% found once. Sequences were obtained from blood. The receptors shown here come from a woman aged 18 to 35 in good health.

This clonotype was seen only a few times. This chain connects TRBV5-1 to TRBJ2-1; 15 bases fit TRBD2. In germline, CDR1 is SGHRS, CDR2 YFSETQ. This CDR3 has 18 residues. V dropped 4 bases and J dropped 8; count of bases not matched to a gene: 13. CDR3: CASSRDGLAGGRSDEQFF. CDR3 in DNA: TGCGCCAGCAGCCGTGATGGACTAGCGGGGGGGCGAAGCGATGAGCAGTTCTTC.

This clonotype was found a few times. The rearrangement uses TRBV6-5 and TRBJ2-7; TRBD2 matches 7 bases. Looked up from germline, CDR1 is MNHEY and CDR2 is SVGAGI. With 2 bases clipped from V and 0 bases from J, the junction kept 10 bases outside the gene matches. This CDR3 comprises 17 residues. CDR3 in DNA: TGTGCCAGCAGTTACCTAAAGGGCCCGGGGGGCTCCTACGAGCAGTACTTC. It translates to CASSYLKGPGGSYEQYF.

J is TRBJ1-1 and V is TRBV7-9; D gene uncertain. From germline, CDR1 is SEHNR and CDR2 FQNEAQ (reference sequence). V shed 1 base and J shed 7 bases, with 13 bases lying between them. The CDR3 consists of 14 residues. The CDR3 nucleotides are TGTGCCAGCAGCTTAGAAGGACGGCTTAGTGAAGCTTTCTTT. Protein: CASSLEGRLSEAFF.

In this sample, this clonotype turned up a few times. The chain is built from TRBV28 and TRBJ2-7, with D unclear. V lost 7 bases to trimming and J lost 4 bases, with 8 bases between them. This CDR3 is built from 11 residues. In germline, CDR1 is MDHEN, CDR2 SYDVKM. The CDR3 DNA sequence: TGTGCCAGCAAGTCCGCGTACGAGCAGTACTTC. Amino acid sequence: CASKSAYEQYF.

On this clonotype itself: Just one base apart from a much larger clone, this may be a read error. This chain links TRBV9 with TRBJ1-1; D perhaps matches TRBD1 (6 bases). The CDR3 is 13 amino acids. Trimming left V 4 bases short and J 3 bases short, with 10 bases between. Germline values: CDR1 SGDLS, CDR2 YYNGEE. The CDR3 loop reads CASSKGGDTEAFF. CDR3 bases: TGTGCCAGCAGCAAGGGGGGGGACACTGAAGCTTTCTTT.

This clonotype was counted only a few times. The rearrangement links TRBV3-1 to TRBJ1-2; D gene uncertain. The CDR3 extends over 14 amino acids. Trimming shortened V by 7 bases and J by 5 bases, and 17 bases separated the two germline ends. Looked up from germline, CDR1 is LGHDT and CDR2 is YNNKEL (reference sequence). This CDR3 reads CASTPNGNPYGYTF. Written as DNA, the CDR3 is TGTGCCAGCACCCCGAACGGTAACCCTTATGGCTACACCTTC.

The rearrangement links TRBV20-1 to TRBJ1-1, with a tentative D call TRBD1 (6 bases). Germline CDR1 reads DFQATT; CDR2 reads SNEGSKA (reference sequence). Trimming removed 1 base at V and 0 bases at J, with 12 bases between. The CDR3 sequence is 15 residues long. Here the CDR3 reads CSARGGQQMNTEAFF. The DNA of the CDR3 is TGCAGTGCTAGAGGGGGGCAACAGATGAACACTGAAGCTTTCTTT.

The chain links TRBV27 to TRBJ1-2; D is ambiguous. This CDR3 region has 13 residues. Per germline, CDR1 MNHEY and CDR2 SMNVEV (reference sequence). V dropped 4 bases and J dropped 4 bases, with 10 bases sitting between them. CDR3 sequence: CASSYGQLYGYTF. Written as DNA, the CDR3 is TGTGCCAGCAGTTATGGGCAGCTCTATGGCTACACCTTC.

There are a few counts of this clonotype. The chain links TRBV20-1 to TRBJ1-2; D gene ambiguous. Germline V lookup: CDR1 DFQATT, CDR2 SNEGSKA (reference sequence). This CDR3 has 12 amino acids. Deletions cut 6 bases from V and 11 bases from J, with 19 bases between. The CDR3 is CSARTESGRYTF. DNA for the CDR3: TGCAGTGCCCGGACGGAATCGGGGAGATACACCTTC.

This rearrangement joins TRBV12-3 or TRBV12-4 to TRBJ2-7; 7 bases map to TRBD1. V shed 4 bases and J 1 base; nucleotides not matched to a gene: 7. This CDR3 is built from 15 residues. This CDR3 is CASSSDRVRSYEQYF. The DNA for the CDR3 is TGTGCCAGCAGTTCCGACAGGGTAAGGTCCTACGAGCAGTACTTC.

J is TRBJ2-7 and V is TRBV5-1, with 8 bases that match TRBD2. Germline V CDR1 and CDR2: SGHRS, YFSETQ. CDR3 length equals 16 residues. V shed 0 bases, J shed 2 bases, and the junction held 7 bases outside the gene matches. In DNA, the CDR3 is TGCGCCAGCAGCTTGGCGACTAGCGCAAGACCCTACGAGCAGTACTTC. This codes for CASSLATSARPYEQYF.

The chain links TRBV15 to TRBJ2-5; D gene unclear. The CDR3 is 13 residues long. V was shortened by 5 bases and J by 0 bases, with 7 bases between the two germline ends. Germline V gene data show CDR1 as LNHNV and CDR2 as YYDKDF (reference sequence). CDR3 coding DNA: TGTGCCACCAGCTACAGATACCAAGAGACCCAGTACTTC. Translated: CATSYRYQETQYF.

The sample holds a few counts of this clonotype. The chain uses TRBV12-3 or TRBV12-4 and TRBJ2-1, with D possibly TRBD2 on 5 matching bases. This CDR3 is built from 13 residues. Trimming shortened V by 4 bases and J by 9 bases, and 13 bases separated the two germline ends. CDR3 loop: CASSSGVRGEQFF. CDR3 in DNA: TGTGCCAGCAGTTCCGGGGTCCGGGGTGAGCAGTTCTTC.

The CDR3 coding sequence is TGTGCCAGCAGCACGGTAGGAGGGGTTCTGGGCAATCAGCCCCAGCATTTT. It yields the protein CASSTVGGVLGNQPQHF. V gene TRBV7-9 combines with J gene TRBJ1-5, with D tentatively TRBD1 (5 bases). Germline CDR1 is SEHNR and CDR2 is FQNEAQ (reference sequence). The CDR3 runs to 17 residues. V dropped 5 bases and J dropped 2 bases, with 19 bases sitting between them.

The V call is TRBV24-1, the J call TRBJ2-5, with unresolved D. Germline values: CDR1 KGHDR, CDR2 SFDVKD. The V gene lost 4 bases and the J gene lost 3 bases, with 11 bases spanning the gap. This CDR3 region has 14 residues. This CDR3 reads CATSDPIRKETQYF. For the CDR3, the DNA is TGTGCCACCAGTGACCCAATCAGAAAAGAGACCCAGTACTTC.

This rearrangement joins TRBV3-1 to TRBJ1-6; D unclear. Germline V gives CDR1 LGHDT, CDR2 YNNKEL (reference sequence). Trimming took off 0 bases at V and 10 bases at J, with 7 bases between the two ends. The CDR3 is 13 amino acids. The CDR3 is CASSQDMYSPLHF. For the CDR3, the DNA is TGTGCCAGCAGCCAAGACATGTACTCACCCCTCCACTTT.

This clonotype was counted between two and nine times. The rearrangement uses TRBV29-1 and TRBJ2-5, with 7 bases aligning to TRBD1. The CDR3 runs to 13 residues. V shed 4 bases and J 11 bases; nucleotides not matched to a gene: 13. Germline V gene sequence: CDR1 SQVTM, CDR2 ANQGSEA. Here the CDR3 reads CSVAGGDHNEQYF. The CDR3 coding sequence is TGCAGCGTTGCAGGGGGTGACCACAATGAGCAGTACTTC.

The chain uses TRBV4-2 and TRBJ1-4, with no clear D. The germline V gene has CDR1 LGHNA and CDR2 YNFKEQ. CDR3 length equals 15 residues. V shed 1 base and J shed 0 bases, with 6 bases lying between them. The chain's CDR3 is CASSQAAATNEKLFF. Here the CDR3 DNA reads TGTGCCAGCAGCCAAGCAGCTGCAACTAATGAAAAACTGTTTTTT.

J is TRBJ1-6 and V is TRBV2; D is unresolved. Between the trimmed V and J ends, which lost 2 bases and 10 bases, there was a span of 9 bases. CDR1 and CDR2 (germline): SNHLY, FYNNEI. This CDR3 region has 13 residues. For the CDR3, the DNA is TGTGCCAGCAGTGAAAGCGGTCGGTCACCCCTCCACTTT. Residues: CASSESGRSPLHF.

The V and J genes are TRBV7-6 and TRBJ1-6, with D tentatively TRBD1 (5 bases). The CDR3 sequence is 14 residues long. Trimming removed 1 base at V and 8 bases at J, with 9 bases between. The germline V gene has CDR1 SGHVS and CDR2 FNYEAQ. The CDR3, as DNA: TGTGCCAGCAGCTTAGGACAGTTTGATTCACCCCTCCACTTT. Amino acid sequence: CASSLGQFDSPLHF.